Shown below are 14 T cell receptor beta chains from a single sample sequenced in a study of shared clonotypes between healthy human individuals. Repertoires were generated with immunoSEQ multiplex PCR, while TCRdb's copy carries only in-frame clones and drops some. The repertoire holds 1.6 million or so clones, roughly 96% seen once, with approximately 1.1% in the top ten. What was sequenced was naive CD4+ T cells sorted from blood. Subset defined: CD45RA+ positively selected. Every receptor here comes from a man younger than 40 in good health.

CDR3 sequence (DNA): TGTGCCAGCAGCTTACCAGGGCTGGGAACAGATACGCAGTATTTT. Translating gives CASSLPGLGTDTQYF. The chain couples TRBV7-8 to TRBJ2-3; perhaps TRBD1 as D (5 bases). The germline V and J ends were trimmed by 2 bases and 3 bases, with 12 bases remaining between them. The CDR3 is 15 amino acids. Germline-derived CDR1 and CDR2 are SGHVS and FQNEAQ.

J is TRBJ2-2 and V is TRBV12-5, with D possibly being TRBD1 (5 bases). Germline V CDR1 and CDR2: LGHNT, FRNRAP. CDR3 length: 16 residues. The V end was cut by 3 bases, the J end by 1 base, with 12 bases between. The chain's CDR3 is CASGFHITGNTGELFF. Here the CDR3 DNA reads TGTGCTAGTGGTTTCCACATTACAGGGAACACCGGGGAGCTGTTTTTT.

The chain is built from TRBV6-1 and TRBJ2-3; D possibly corresponds to TRBD2 (6 bases). Germline V gene lookup returns CDR1 MNHNS and CDR2 SASEGT. This CDR3 has 15 residues. Between the trimmed V and J ends, which lost 6 bases and 3 bases, there was a span of 16 bases. The CDR3 DNA reads as TGTGCCAGCAGCCAGCTCGGGGGTCGTACAGATACGCAGTATTTT. As protein: CASSQLGGRTDTQYF.

The chain combines TRBV5-1 with TRBJ2-1; TRBD1 aligns across 8 bases. The V gene end was trimmed by 3 bases and the J gene end by 6 bases; junction bases not matched to a gene: 5. This CDR3 region has 14 residues. Germline V CDR1 and CDR2: SGHRS, YFSETQ. This chain's CDR3 is CASSSGQGINEQFF. The CDR3 region has the DNA TGCGCCAGCAGCTCCGGACAGGGAATCAATGAGCAGTTCTTC.

As DNA, the CDR3 is TGTGCCAGCAGCATACAGGGCTGGCACACTGAAGCTTTCTTT. Translating it yields CASSIQGWHTEAFF. The chain carries TRBV6-1 and TRBJ1-1, with D possibly matching TRBD1 (6 bases). Germline V gene sequence: CDR1 MNHNS, CDR2 SASEGT. The CDR3 runs to 14 residues. Trimming pared 6 bases from V and 3 bases from J, leaving 14 bases between.

The chain combines TRBV28 with TRBJ1-2, with 11 bases aligning to TRBD1. CDR3 length: 15 amino acids. The junction had 12 bases not matched to a gene; V was cut back by 10 bases and J by 5 bases. CDR1 and CDR2 (germline): MDHEN, SYDVKM. The CDR3 loop reads CATGTGGNLWYGYTF. The CDR3 DNA is TGTGCCACCGGGACAGGGGGGAACTTATGGTATGGCTACACCTTC.

V usage is TRBV5-1 and J usage is TRBJ2-3; tentatively, D is TRBD1 or TRBD2 (6 bases each). The V end lost 4 bases, the J end lost 6 bases, and 30 bases lay between the germline ends. Germline CDR1 and CDR2: SGHRS and YFSETQ. The CDR3 extends over 19 amino acids. This CDR3 is CASSLNRIRRGAPSDTQYF. For the CDR3, the DNA is TGCGCCAGCAGCCTCAATCGCATACGAAGGGGGGCCCCGTCTGATACGCAGTATTTT. Based on the CDR3 plus reference TRBV5-1 and TRBJ2-3, the full variable domain is KAGVTQTPRYLIKTRGQQVTLSCSPISGHRSVSWYQQTPGQGLQFLFEYFSETQRNKGNFPGRFSGRQFSNSRSEMNVSTLELGDSALYLCASSLNRIRRGAPSDTQYFGPGTRLTVL.

This clone was seen just once. The V call is TRBV10-2, the J call TRBJ2-2; D call uncertain. This CDR3 comprises 12 residues. V was pared by 8 bases and J by 3 bases, with 7 bases between. Germline V gene data show CDR1 as WSHSY and CDR2 as SAAADI. In DNA, the CDR3 is TGCGCCAGCGACGGGTACACCGGGGAGCTGTTTTTT. It yields the protein CASDGYTGELFF.

The V call is TRBV6-5, the J call TRBJ1-2; weak D call: TRBD1 (5 bases). This CDR3 comprises 13 residues. V shed 5 bases and J shed 4 bases, with 11 bases lying between them. Germline values: CDR1 MNHEY, CDR2 SVGAGI. Here the CDR3 DNA reads TGTGCCAGCAGTCCCGTACAGGCCTATGGCTACACCTTC. This codes for CASSPVQAYGYTF.

The gene calls are TRBV27 and TRBJ1-2; D ambiguous. CDR3 size: 14 residues. Germline V lookup: CDR1 MNHEY, CDR2 SMNVEV (reference sequence). Trimming left V 7 bases short and J 1 base short, with 13 bases between. CDR3 sequence reads: CASTSSGVNYGYTF. CDR3 nucleotide sequence: TGTGCCAGCACTTCTTCAGGAGTTAACTATGGCTACACCTTC.

The chain has TRBV5-8 and TRBJ1-1; D ambiguous. Germline V lookup: CDR1 SGHTS, CDR2 YDEGEE. CDR3 length: 12 residues. V was shortened by 2 bases and J by 8 bases, with 10 bases between the two germline ends. The CDR3 protein is CASSFPRVEAFF. The CDR3 DNA follows: TGTGCCAGCAGCTTCCCACGGGTAGAAGCTTTCTTT.

The V call is TRBV5-1, the J call TRBJ2-3; either TRBD1 or TRBD2 may fit D (7 bases each). The germline V gene has CDR1 SGHRS and CDR2 YFSETQ. V was trimmed by 3 bases and J by 3 bases, leaving 14 bases between them. This CDR3 region has 15 residues. Here the CDR3 reads CASSSGRDRTDTQYF. The DNA of the CDR3 is TGCGCCAGCAGCTCGGGGAGGGACAGAACAGATACGCAGTATTTT. Together with reference TRBV5-1 and TRBJ2-3, the CDR3 gives the full variable domain: KAGVTQTPRYLIKTRGQQVTLSCSPISGHRSVSWYQQTPGQGLQFLFEYFSETQRNKGNFPGRFSGRQFSNSRSEMNVSTLELGDSALYLCASSSGRDRTDTQYFGPGTRLTVL.

This sequence joins TRBV7-3 and TRBJ2-2; D remains unclear. The germline V and J ends were trimmed by 2 bases and 3 bases, with 7 bases remaining between them. CDR1 and CDR2 from the germline V gene are SGHTA and FQGTGA. This CDR3 has 14 residues. The CDR3 DNA is TGTGCCAGCAGCTTATGGTCGGACACCGGGGAGCTGTTTTTT. This translates into CASSLWSDTGELFF.

The chain recombines TRBV7-7 with TRBJ2-5; TRBD2 matches at 13 bases. Per the germline V gene, CDR1 is SSHAT and CDR2 is FNYEAQ (reference sequence). The junction had 5 bases not matched to a gene; V was cut back by 5 bases and J by 2 bases. This CDR3 contains 16 residues. DNA for the CDR3: TGTGCCAGCAGCGAGACGGGACTAGCGGGACAAGAGACCCAGTACTTC. Translation: CASSETGLAGQETQYF.